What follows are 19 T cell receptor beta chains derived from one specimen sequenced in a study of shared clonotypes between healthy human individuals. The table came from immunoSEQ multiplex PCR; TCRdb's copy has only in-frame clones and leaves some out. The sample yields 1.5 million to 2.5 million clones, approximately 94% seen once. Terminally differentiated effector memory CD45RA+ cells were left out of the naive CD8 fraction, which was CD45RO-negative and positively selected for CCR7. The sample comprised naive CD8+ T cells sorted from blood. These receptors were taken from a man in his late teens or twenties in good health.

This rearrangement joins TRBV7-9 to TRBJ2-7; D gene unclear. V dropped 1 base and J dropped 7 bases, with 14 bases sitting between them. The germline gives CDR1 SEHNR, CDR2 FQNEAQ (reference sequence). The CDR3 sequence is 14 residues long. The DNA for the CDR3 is TGTGCCAGCAGCTTAGTAAGTGAGCCCACTGAGCAGTACTTC. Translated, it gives CASSLVSEPTEQYF.

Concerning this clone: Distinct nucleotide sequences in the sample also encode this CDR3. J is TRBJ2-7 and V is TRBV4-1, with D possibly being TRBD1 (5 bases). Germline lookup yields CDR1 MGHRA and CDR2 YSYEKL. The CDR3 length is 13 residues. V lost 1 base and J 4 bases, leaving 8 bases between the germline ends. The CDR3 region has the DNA TGCGCCAGCAGCCAAGGGGCAGGGTACGAGCAGTACTTC. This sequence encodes CASSQGAGYEQYF.

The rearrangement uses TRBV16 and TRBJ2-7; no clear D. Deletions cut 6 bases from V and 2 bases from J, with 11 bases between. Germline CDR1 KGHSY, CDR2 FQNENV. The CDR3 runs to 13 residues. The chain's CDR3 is CASSVTRTYEQYF. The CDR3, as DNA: TGTGCCAGCAGTGTTACACGCACCTACGAGCAGTACTTC.

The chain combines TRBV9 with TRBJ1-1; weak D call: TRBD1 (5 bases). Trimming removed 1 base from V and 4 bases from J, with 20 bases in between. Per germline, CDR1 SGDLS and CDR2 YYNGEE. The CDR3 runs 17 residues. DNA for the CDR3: TGTGCCAGCAGCGTATGGGGCAGGGAAGAGGTCGGCACTGAAGCTTTCTTT. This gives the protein CASSVWGREEVGTEAFF. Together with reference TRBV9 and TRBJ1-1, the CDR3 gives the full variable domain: DSGVTQTPKHLITATGQRVTLRCSPRSGDLSVYWYQQSLDQGLQFLIQYYNGEERAKGNILERFSAQQFPDLHSELNLSSLELGDSALYFCASSVWGREEVGTEAFFGQGTRLTVV.

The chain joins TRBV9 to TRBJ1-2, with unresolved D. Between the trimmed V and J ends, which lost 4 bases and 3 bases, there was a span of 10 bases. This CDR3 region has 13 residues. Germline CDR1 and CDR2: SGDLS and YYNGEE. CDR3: CASSPWDYYGYTF. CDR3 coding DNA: TGTGCCAGCAGCCCTTGGGATTACTATGGCTACACCTTC.

The CDR3 is CASSLDEVFYEQYF. In DNA form, the CDR3 reads TGTGCCAGCAGCTTAGACGAAGTATTCTACGAGCAGTACTTC. The V gene is TRBV11-2, the J gene TRBJ2-7; the D is unclear. V was cut by 0 bases and J by 3 bases, with 9 bases left in between. The CDR3 length is 14 residues. CDR1 is SGHAT, CDR2 FQNNGV, per germline.

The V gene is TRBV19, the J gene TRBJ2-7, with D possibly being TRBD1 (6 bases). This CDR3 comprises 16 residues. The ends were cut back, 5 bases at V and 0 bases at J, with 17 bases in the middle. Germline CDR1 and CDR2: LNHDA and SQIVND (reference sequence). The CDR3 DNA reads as TGTGCCAGTAGTCCCCACCGGGACACGTACTCCTACGAGCAGTACTTC. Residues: CASSPHRDTYSYEQYF.

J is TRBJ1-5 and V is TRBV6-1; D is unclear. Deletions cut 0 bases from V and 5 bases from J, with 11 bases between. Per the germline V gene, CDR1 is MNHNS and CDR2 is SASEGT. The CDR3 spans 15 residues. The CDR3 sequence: CASSEASLRDQPQHF. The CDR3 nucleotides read TGTGCCAGCAGTGAAGCTTCACTACGGGATCAGCCCCAGCATTTT.

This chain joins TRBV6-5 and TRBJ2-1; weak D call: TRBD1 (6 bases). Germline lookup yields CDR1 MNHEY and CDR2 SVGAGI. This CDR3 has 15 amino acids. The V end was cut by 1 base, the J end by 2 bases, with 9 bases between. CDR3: CASSYYGTTYNEQFF. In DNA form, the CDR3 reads TGTGCCAGCAGTTACTATGGGACAACCTACAATGAGCAGTTCTTC.

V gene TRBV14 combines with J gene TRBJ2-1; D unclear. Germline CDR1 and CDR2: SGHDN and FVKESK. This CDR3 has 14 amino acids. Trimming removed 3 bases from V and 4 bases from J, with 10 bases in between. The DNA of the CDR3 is TGTGCCAGCAGCCATGAGCACAGTTACAATGAGCAGTTCTTC. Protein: CASSHEHSYNEQFF.

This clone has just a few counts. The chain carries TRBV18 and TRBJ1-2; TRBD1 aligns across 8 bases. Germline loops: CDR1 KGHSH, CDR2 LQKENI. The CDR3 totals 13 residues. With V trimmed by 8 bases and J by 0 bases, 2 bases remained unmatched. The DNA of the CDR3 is TGTGCCAGCGAGACAGGGGCTAACTATGGCTACACCTTC. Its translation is CASETGANYGYTF.

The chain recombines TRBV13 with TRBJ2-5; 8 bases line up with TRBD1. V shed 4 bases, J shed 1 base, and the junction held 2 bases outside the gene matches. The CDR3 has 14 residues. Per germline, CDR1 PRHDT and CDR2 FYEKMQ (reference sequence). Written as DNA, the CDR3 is TGTGCCAGCAGCTATACAGGGGGCCAAGAGACCCAGTACTTC. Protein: CASSYTGGQETQYF.

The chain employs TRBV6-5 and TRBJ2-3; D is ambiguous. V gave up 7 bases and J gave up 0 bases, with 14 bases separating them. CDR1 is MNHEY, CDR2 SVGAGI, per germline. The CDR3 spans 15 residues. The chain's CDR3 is CASTVSGASTDTQYF. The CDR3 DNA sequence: TGTGCCAGCACAGTGTCTGGAGCTAGCACAGATACGCAGTATTTT.

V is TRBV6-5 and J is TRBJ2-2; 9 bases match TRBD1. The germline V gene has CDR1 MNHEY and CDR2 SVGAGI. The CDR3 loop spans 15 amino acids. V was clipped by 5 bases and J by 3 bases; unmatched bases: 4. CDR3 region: CASSPGQGYTGELFF. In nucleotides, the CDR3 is TGTGCCAGCAGTCCCGGACAGGGGTACACCGGGGAGCTGTTTTTT.

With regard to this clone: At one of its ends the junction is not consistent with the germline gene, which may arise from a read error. Written as DNA, the CDR3 is TGTGCCAGCAGCTTAGTAGGGACAGGGGATATCTCGAACCCTGAAGCTTTCTTT. Amino acid sequence: CASSLVGTGDISNPEAFF. The chain carries TRBV7-9 and TRBJ1-1; 10 nucleotides agree with TRBD1. The germline V gene has CDR1 SEHNR and CDR2 FQNEAQ (reference sequence). There are 18 residues in the CDR3.

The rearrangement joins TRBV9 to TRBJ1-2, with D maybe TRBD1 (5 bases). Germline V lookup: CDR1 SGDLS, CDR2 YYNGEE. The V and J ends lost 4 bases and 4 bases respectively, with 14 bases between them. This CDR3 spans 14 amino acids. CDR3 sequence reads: CASSPGGEGYGYTF. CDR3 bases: TGTGCCAGCAGCCCGGGAGGGGAGGGCTATGGCTACACCTTC.

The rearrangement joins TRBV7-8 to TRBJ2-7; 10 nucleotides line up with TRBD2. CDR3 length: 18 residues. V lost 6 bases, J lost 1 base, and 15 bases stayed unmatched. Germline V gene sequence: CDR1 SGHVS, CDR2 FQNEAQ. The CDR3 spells CASSQSLAHSGRSYEQYF. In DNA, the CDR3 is TGTGCCAGCAGTCAATCGCTGGCTCATAGCGGGAGGTCCTACGAGCAGTACTTC.

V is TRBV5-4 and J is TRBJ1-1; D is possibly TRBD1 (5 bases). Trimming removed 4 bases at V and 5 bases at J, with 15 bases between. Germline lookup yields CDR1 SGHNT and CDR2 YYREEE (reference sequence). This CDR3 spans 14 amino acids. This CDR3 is CASSPMVPGTEAFF. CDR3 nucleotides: TGTGCCAGCAGCCCGATGGTCCCAGGGACTGAAGCTTTCTTT.

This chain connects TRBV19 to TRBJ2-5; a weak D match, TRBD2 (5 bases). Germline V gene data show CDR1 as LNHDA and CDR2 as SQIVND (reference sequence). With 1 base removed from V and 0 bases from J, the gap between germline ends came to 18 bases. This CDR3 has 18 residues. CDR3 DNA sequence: TGTGCCAGTAGTATAGTATTTAGCGTAGGGATATACCAAGAGACCCAGTACTTC. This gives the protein CASSIVFSVGIYQETQYF.